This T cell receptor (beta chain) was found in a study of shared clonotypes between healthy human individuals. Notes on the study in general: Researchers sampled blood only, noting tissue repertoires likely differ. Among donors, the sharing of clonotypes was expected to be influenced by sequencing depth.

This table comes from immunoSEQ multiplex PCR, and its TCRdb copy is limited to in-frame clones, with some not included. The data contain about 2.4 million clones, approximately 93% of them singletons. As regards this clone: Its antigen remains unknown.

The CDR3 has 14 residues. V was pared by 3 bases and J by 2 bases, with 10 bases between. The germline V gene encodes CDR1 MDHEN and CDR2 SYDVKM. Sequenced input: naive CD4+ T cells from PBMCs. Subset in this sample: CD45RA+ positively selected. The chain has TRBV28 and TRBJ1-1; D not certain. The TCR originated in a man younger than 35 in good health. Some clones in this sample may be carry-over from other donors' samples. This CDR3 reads CASSFVRKNTEAFF. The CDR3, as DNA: TGTGCCAGCAGTTTTGTTCGGAAAAACACTGAAGCTTTCTTT.